A single sample is the source of the 11 T cell receptor beta chains below, sequenced in a study of blood T cell repertoires in COVID-19. Assay used: immunoSEQ multiplex PCR; TCRdb lists only in-frame clones, some missing. The sample has 45,000 to 55,000 clones, 84% seen once. Sequencing was performed on peripheral blood. All receptors derive from a man aged 45-60 years with acute or convalescent COVID-19.

In this sample, this clone turned up a few times. The chain is built from TRBV4-2 and TRBJ2-7; 7 nucleotides line up with TRBD1. Germline CDR1 is LGHNA and CDR2 is YNFKEQ. V trimming: 0 bases; J trimming: 2 bases; junction bases outside the gene matches: 4. The CDR3 runs to 15 residues. The CDR3 spells CASSQDRQGAYEQYF. DNA of the CDR3: TGTGCCAGCAGCCAAGATCGGCAGGGGGCCTACGAGCAGTACTTC.

J is TRBJ1-5 and V is TRBV15; tentative D call: TRBD1 (6 bases). Trimming shortened V by 5 bases and J by 3 bases, and 17 bases separated the two germline ends. The CDR3 length is 16 residues. The germline V gene has CDR1 LNHNV and CDR2 YYDKDF (reference sequence). CDR3 region: CATSAMPDRSNQPQHF. The CDR3 DNA sequence: TGTGCCACCAGCGCTATGCCCGACAGGTCCAATCAGCCCCAGCATTTT.

The rearrangement uses TRBV5-4 and TRBJ2-5; 10 bases align to TRBD1. Per germline, CDR1 SGHNT and CDR2 YYREEE (reference sequence). The V gene end was trimmed by 4 bases and the J gene end by 5 bases; junction bases not matched to a gene: 5. This CDR3 spans 14 amino acids. The CDR3 DNA reads TGTGCCAGCAGCCCGGGACAGGGGCTCGAGACCCAGTACTTC. This translates into CASSPGQGLETQYF.

This chain connects TRBV19 to TRBJ1-2, with D tentatively TRBD1 (5 bases). The CDR3 runs to 14 residues. The ends were cut back, 5 bases at V and 6 bases at J, with 16 bases in the middle. Germline CDR1 LNHDA, CDR2 SQIVND (reference sequence). The CDR3 DNA reads TGTGCCAGTAGTCCCCAGGGCCCCATGGATGGCTACACCTTC. It encodes CASSPQGPMDGYTF.

V usage is TRBV30 and J usage is TRBJ1-3; D ambiguous. Trimming removed 5 bases from V and 4 bases from J, with 12 bases in between. CDR1 and CDR2 (germline): GTSNPN, SVGIG (reference sequence). CDR3 length: 13 residues. The CDR3 nucleotides are TGTGCCTGGGACGGGGAATCCGGAAACACCATATATTTT. This gives the protein CAWDGESGNTIYF. Full variable domain (remainder filled in from reference TRBV30 and TRBJ1-3): SQTIHQWPATLVQPVGSPLSLECTVEGTSNPNLYWYRQAAGRGLQLLFYSVGIGQISSEVPQNLSASRPQDRQFILSSKKLLLSDSGFYLCAWDGESGNTIYFGEGSWLTVV.

The J gene is TRBJ1-4, the V gene TRBV5-1, with 9 positions matching TRBD1. The length of the CDR3 is 14 residues. Per the germline V gene, CDR1 is SGHRS and CDR2 is YFSETQ. With 3 bases clipped from V and 8 bases from J, the junction kept 5 bases outside the gene matches. The CDR3 DNA reads as TGCGCCAGCAGCTCGGGACAGGGACGGGAAAAACTGTTTTTT. Encoded protein: CASSSGQGREKLFF.

The gene calls are TRBV23-1 and TRBJ1-6; tentative D call: TRBD1 (5 bases). TRBV23-1 is reported as an ORF; its role is uncertain. The CDR3 totals 16 residues. The V and J ends lost 10 bases and 0 bases respectively, with 16 bases between them. The CDR3 region has the DNA TGCGCCACCTCGGGCTGGGGCAGCTCCTATAATTCACCCCTCCACTTT. Translation gives CATSGWGSSYNSPLHF.

The V call is TRBV10-3, the J call TRBJ1-1; the D gene is possibly TRBD1 (6 bases). The germline V gene encodes CDR1 ENHRY and CDR2 SYGVKD. V shed 3 bases and J shed 5 bases, with 19 bases lying between them. The length of the CDR3 is 16 residues. CDR3 coding DNA: TGTGCCATCAGTGACACCGGCTTTATAGGGGGTACTGAAGCTTTCTTT. It yields the protein CAISDTGFIGGTEAFF.

CDR3 DNA: TGTGCCAGCAGCTTGGTGGGAGGGCCAGGGGAGCAGTACTTC. Amino acids: CASSLVGGPGEQYF. The genes are TRBV5-6 and TRBJ2-7, with 7 bases aligning to TRBD2. Trimming at V came to 0 bases and at J to 7 bases, leaving 7 bases not matched to a gene. Germline loops: CDR1 SGHDT, CDR2 YYEEEE. The CDR3 consists of 14 residues.

This clone was recorded once. V usage is TRBV4-1 and J usage is TRBJ2-7; 9 bases match TRBD1. The CDR3 has 15 residues. The V segment lost 3 bases and the J segment 1 base; nucleotides outside the gene matches: 4. Germline assignment: CDR1 MGHRA and CDR2 YSYEKL. In nucleotides, the CDR3 is TGCGCCAGCAGCCACGGGGACAGGGCGTCCTACGAGCAGTACTTC. Translating it yields CASSHGDRASYEQYF.

V is TRBV18 and J is TRBJ2-7; 8 bases are a match to TRBD2. In germline, CDR1 is KGHSH, CDR2 LQKENI. This CDR3 has 14 residues. J gave up 9 bases and V 3 bases, and 10 bases lay outside the gene matches. The DNA of the CDR3 is TGTGCCAGCTCACCCTCCGGGACTAGTGGCCCGCAGTACTTC. Its protein is CASSPSGTSGPQYF.